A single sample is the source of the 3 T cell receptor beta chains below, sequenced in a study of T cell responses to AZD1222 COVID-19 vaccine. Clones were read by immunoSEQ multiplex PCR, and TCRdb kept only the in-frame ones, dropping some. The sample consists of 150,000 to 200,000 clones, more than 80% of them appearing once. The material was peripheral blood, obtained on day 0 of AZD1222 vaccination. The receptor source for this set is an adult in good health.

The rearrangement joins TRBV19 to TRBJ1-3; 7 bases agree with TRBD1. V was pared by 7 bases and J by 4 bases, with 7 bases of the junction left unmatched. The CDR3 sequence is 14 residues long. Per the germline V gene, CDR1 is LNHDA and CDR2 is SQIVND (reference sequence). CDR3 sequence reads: CASKRGPGGNTIYF. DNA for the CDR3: TGTGCCAGTAAGAGGGGGCCGGGAGGAAACACCATATATTTT.

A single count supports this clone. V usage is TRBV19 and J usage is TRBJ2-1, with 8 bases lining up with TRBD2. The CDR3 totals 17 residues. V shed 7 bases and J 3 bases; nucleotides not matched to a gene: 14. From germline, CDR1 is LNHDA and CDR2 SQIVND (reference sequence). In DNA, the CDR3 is TGTGCCAGTACCATAAGGGGGATAGCGGGAAACTACAATGAGCAGTTCTTC. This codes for CASTIRGIAGNYNEQFF.

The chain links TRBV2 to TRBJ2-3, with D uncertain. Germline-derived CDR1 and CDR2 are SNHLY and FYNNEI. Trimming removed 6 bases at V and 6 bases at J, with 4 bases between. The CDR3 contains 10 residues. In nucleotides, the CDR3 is TGTGCCAGCAGCGCGGATACGCAGTATTTT. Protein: CASSADTQYF.